Following are 4 T cell receptor beta chains from one sample sequenced in a study of blood T cell repertoires in COVID-19. Repertoires were generated with immunoSEQ multiplex PCR, while TCRdb's copy carries only in-frame clones and drops some. Found here are roughly 91,000 clones, 84% of them singletons; the top ten hold less than 2%. Sequencing was carried out using peripheral blood. The source is a man between 65 and 85 years old with active or convalescent COVID-19.

J is TRBJ1-3 and V is TRBV5-1, with D hard to call. Per germline, CDR1 SGHRS and CDR2 YFSETQ. This CDR3 is built from 16 residues. V gave up 0 bases and J gave up 0 bases, with 10 bases separating them. The CDR3 coding sequence is TGCGCCAGCAGCTTGGGCGGCCCGAGCTCTGGAAACACCATATATTTT. This encodes CASSLGGPSSGNTIYF.

This chain links TRBV2 with TRBJ2-7; 11 bases match TRBD2. J gave up 2 bases and V 5 bases, and 2 bases lay outside the gene matches. CDR1 SNHLY and CDR2 FYNNEI come from the germline V gene. The CDR3 covers 14 residues. CDR3 DNA sequence: TGTGCCAGCAGTCCTAGCGGGGGGCCCTACGAGCAGTACTTC. Protein sequence: CASSPSGGPYEQYF.

This clone was recorded once. The chain joins TRBV27 to TRBJ2-1; a weak D match, TRBD1 (5 bases). V gave up 4 bases and J gave up 0 bases, with 10 bases separating them. The germline V gene encodes CDR1 MNHEY and CDR2 SMNVEV (reference sequence). The CDR3 runs 15 residues. CDR3 in amino acids: CASSSTAASYNEQFF. The DNA of the CDR3 is TGTGCCAGCAGTTCGACAGCCGCCTCCTACAATGAGCAGTTCTTC.

By frequency in the sample, this clone is medium-sized. The CDR3 DNA follows: TGTGCCAGCAGCGGTGCCGGGACTAGCTTGAGAGATACGCAGTATTTT. Translation gives CASSGAGTSLRDTQYF. The rearrangement uses TRBV5-4 and TRBJ2-3; 9 positions match TRBD2. Germline V gene lookup returns CDR1 SGHNT and CDR2 YYREEE (reference sequence). Trimming removed 4 bases from V and 5 bases from J; junction bases left unmatched: 11. The CDR3 extends over 16 amino acids.